This TCR beta chain was found in a study of HIV-infected patients and healthy controls. Study findings and constraints: Significantly higher mean Gini indices appeared in HIV-infected repertoires, possibly reflecting oligoclonality.

This clonotype was recorded once. Its matching antigen is unknown. Antiretroviral therapy had run roughly three months, about 14 weeks, before follow-up blood collection. No cell fractionation was done, so the repertoire covers all unsorted peripheral blood T cells. The CDR3 spans 15 residues. V dropped 2 bases and J dropped 7 bases, with 15 bases sitting between them. Alpha and beta constant-region primers primed reverse transcription of about 500 ng RNA. Alpha and beta chain libraries were made separately by chain-specific third strand synthesis with multiplexing indices. A 5' RACE adapter with a random hexamer and the SP2 primer site was joined to cDNA. Each molecule carried a 12-nucleotide identifier made of two joined random hexamers added before amplification. TCRdb used MiXCR to reprocess the 5' RACE reads, holding one entry per CDR3 protein. The table lists approximately 8,600 distinct CDR3 sequences, 8.7% of them singletons, with approximately 23% in the top ten.

The gene calls are TRBV12-3 or TRBV12-4 and TRBJ1-3, with D possibly being TRBD1 (5 bases). Sequenced material: blood, taken during antiretroviral therapy. The TCR sequence derives from an adult with HIV infection. The CDR3 protein is CASSLLGPSQNTIYF. The CDR3 DNA follows: TGTGCCAGCAGTTTATTGGGACCATCACAGAACACCATATATTTT.